The 24 T cell receptor beta chains below were found in one sample sequenced in a study of blood T cell repertoires in COVID-19. Assay: immunoSEQ multiplex PCR; the TCRdb copy retains only in-frame clones and omits some. The sample has roughly 240,000 clones, almost 85% seen once. Source material: PBMCs or T cells enriched from blood (not recorded which). These receptors originate from a woman in her forties or fifties with acute COVID-19.

The chain couples TRBV19 to TRBJ2-2, with TRBD2 as a possible D gene (5 bases). The germline V gene encodes CDR1 LNHDA and CDR2 SQIVND (reference sequence). The CDR3 contains 14 residues. V lost 11 bases and J 2 bases, leaving 15 bases between the germline ends. CDR3 DNA sequence: TGTGCCGCTAGACCCCCGGGAAACACCGGGGAGCTGTTTTTT. Encoded protein: CAARPPGNTGELFF.

The genes are TRBV18 and TRBJ1-1; D remains ambiguous. Trimming cost V 4 bases and J 6 bases, with 12 bases left between them. The CDR3 spans 13 residues. CDR1 and CDR2 from the germline V gene are KGHSH and LQKENI. CDR3 bases: TGTGCCAGCTCACTCACGGGATTGGCTGAAGCTTTCTTT. Encoded protein: CASSLTGLAEAFF.

The chain joins TRBV9 to TRBJ1-3; possible D gene TRBD1, 6 bases. V was clipped by 1 base and J by 4 bases, with 18 bases between them. The germline V gene encodes CDR1 SGDLS and CDR2 YYNGEE. The CDR3 has 17 amino acids. CDR3 residues: CASSVYQRGASGNTIYF. The CDR3 coding sequence is TGTGCCAGCAGCGTATATCAGCGGGGGGCATCCGGAAACACCATATATTTT.

This clone was counted once. The gene calls are TRBV6-2 or TRBV6-3 and TRBJ1-1, with TRBD1 matching 8 bases. This CDR3 is 13 amino acids long. CDR1 is MNHEY and CDR2 is SVGEGT in the germline V gene. Losses at the gene ends were 6 bases for V and 10 bases for J; bases not matched to a gene: 10. The CDR3: CASSLTNTGGAFF. The CDR3 nucleotides read TGTGCCAGCAGCTTAACTAACACAGGGGGAGCTTTCTTT.

The chain carries TRBV27 and TRBJ1-2, with D unresolved. Per germline, CDR1 MNHEY and CDR2 SMNVEV (reference sequence). V was clipped by 2 bases and J by 5 bases, with 9 bases between them. This CDR3 is 13 amino acids long. For the CDR3, the DNA is TGTGCCAGCAGTTTAGGACTCTTATATGGCTACACCTTC. Its protein is CASSLGLLYGYTF.

The chain employs TRBV9 and TRBJ2-1, with D perhaps matching TRBD2 (6 bases). The CDR3 has 17 amino acids. V was shortened by 1 base and J by 1 base, with 15 bases between the two germline ends. In germline, CDR1 is SGDLS, CDR2 YYNGEE. Here the CDR3 DNA reads TGTGCCAGCAGCGTAAGGGCGGGGACCCCGTCCTACAATGAGCAGTTCTTC. This translates into CASSVRAGTPSYNEQFF.

The rearrangement joins TRBV19 to TRBJ1-2; 11 positions agree with TRBD1. Per the germline V gene, CDR1 is LNHDA and CDR2 is SQIVND (reference sequence). After removal of 6 bases from V and 8 bases from J, the junction contained 11 bases not matched to a gene. The CDR3 is made up of 15 amino acids. This CDR3 is CASSILPGQGGGYTF. CDR3 sequence (DNA): TGTGCCAGTAGCATATTGCCGGGACAGGGGGGCGGCTACACCTTC.

This chain connects TRBV7-6 to TRBJ2-1, with 9 bases lining up with TRBD1. V was pared by 1 base and J by 10 bases, with 11 bases of the junction left unmatched. Per germline, CDR1 SGHVS and CDR2 FNYEAQ. The CDR3 length is 16 residues. The CDR3 DNA is TGTGCCAGCAGCTTAGTCACCGGGACAGGGTTCGGGGAGCAGTTCTTC. As protein: CASSLVTGTGFGEQFF.

J is TRBJ1-1 and V is TRBV7-8; D is undetermined. The CDR3 extends over 14 amino acids. The V gene lost 5 bases and the J gene lost 0 bases, with 10 bases spanning the gap. The germline V gene encodes CDR1 SGHVS and CDR2 FQNEAQ. The CDR3 region is CASSPGEMNTEAFF. In DNA, the CDR3 is TGTGCCAGCAGCCCCGGGGAAATGAACACTGAAGCTTTCTTT.

The CDR3 here is CASSLAAATYNEQFF. In DNA, the CDR3 is TGTGCCAGCAGCTTGGCGGCGGCTACCTACAATGAGCAGTTCTTC. The rearrangement links TRBV5-4 to TRBJ2-1, with D uncertain. Trimming removed 0 bases from V and 2 bases from J, with 9 bases in between. The germline gives CDR1 SGHNT, CDR2 YYREEE (reference sequence). The CDR3 has 15 residues. Full variable domain (remainder filled in from reference TRBV5-4 and TRBJ2-1): ETGVTQSPTHLIKTRGQQVTLRCSSQSGHNTVSWYQQALGQGPQFIFQYYREEENGRGNFPPRFSGLQFPNYSSELNVNALELDDSALYLCASSLAAATYNEQFFGPGTRLTVL.

The chain joins TRBV6-4 to TRBJ1-3, with 8 bases fitting TRBD1. This CDR3 region has 15 residues. V dropped 2 bases and J dropped 4; count of bases not matched to a gene: 4. The germline V gene has CDR1 MRHNA and CDR2 SNTAGT. CDR3 amino acids: CASSDPRTGGNTIYF. In DNA form, the CDR3 reads TGTGCCAGCAGTGACCCAAGGACAGGGGGAAACACCATATATTTT.

The chain links TRBV2 to TRBJ1-1; perhaps TRBD1 as D (5 bases). Trimming shortened V by 1 base and J by 0 bases, and 9 bases separated the two germline ends. Germline lookup yields CDR1 SNHLY and CDR2 FYNNEI. This CDR3 has 15 residues. The CDR3 nucleotides are TGTGCCAGCAGTGAAGTGGCAGGGATGAACACTGAAGCTTTCTTT. Amino acid sequence: CASSEVAGMNTEAFF.

The rearrangement links TRBV15 to TRBJ2-7; 8 positions agree with TRBD1. The junction had 7 bases not matched to a gene; V was cut back by 0 bases and J by 0 bases. The CDR3 has 17 amino acids. CDR1 and CDR2 (germline): LNHNV, YYDKDF (reference sequence). This CDR3 reads CATSRDRDRFSSYEQYF. The CDR3 DNA reads as TGTGCCACCAGCAGAGATCGGGACAGGTTCAGCTCCTACGAGCAGTACTTC.

The chain is built from TRBV3-1 (or the pseudogene TRBV3-2) and TRBJ1-1; possibly TRBD1 for D (5 bases). V was clipped by 5 bases and J by 5 bases, with 15 bases between them. The CDR3 loop spans 14 amino acids. Germline CDR1 and CDR2: LGHDT and YNNKEL (reference sequence). The CDR3 is CASSGFGGGTEAFF. DNA of the CDR3: TGTGCCAGCAGCGGGTTCGGGGGAGGGACTGAAGCTTTCTTT.

V is TRBV5-4 and J is TRBJ2-5; 8 nucleotides line up with TRBD2. The CDR3 extends over 17 amino acids. Germline CDR1 is SGHNT and CDR2 is YYREEE (reference sequence). The junction had 20 bases not matched to a gene; V was cut back by 4 bases and J by 9 bases. CDR3 protein: CASSPGGGGLPERPQYF. CDR3 bases: TGTGCCAGCAGCCCCGGCGGCGGGGGGCTACCTGAGAGACCCCAGTACTTC.

This clone was detected once. This sequence joins TRBV7-8 and TRBJ1-1, with 7 positions matching TRBD1. CDR3 length: 15 residues. CDR1 SGHVS and CDR2 FQNEAQ come from the germline V gene. V gave up 2 bases and J gave up 8 bases; unmatched junction bases: 11. Here the CDR3 reads CASSLREATGQEAFF. The DNA for the CDR3 is TGTGCCAGCAGCTTACGGGAAGCCACGGGACAGGAAGCTTTCTTT.

The chain carries TRBV5-4 and TRBJ1-2; TRBD1 matches 7 bases. Germline V gene data show CDR1 as SGHNT and CDR2 as YYREEE (reference sequence). The junction had 4 bases not matched to a gene; V was cut back by 2 bases and J by 0 bases. The CDR3 consists of 15 residues. CDR3 nucleotide sequence: TGTGCCAGCAGCTTACGGGACAGAGCTAACTATGGCTACACCTTC. Its translation is CASSLRDRANYGYTF.

The chain is built from TRBV25-1 and TRBJ2-5; the D gene is possibly TRBD1 (5 bases). V lost 6 bases and J 2 bases, leaving 13 bases between the germline ends. The CDR3 is 14 residues long. Germline CDR1 and CDR2: MGHDK and SYGVNS. CDR3 bases: TGTGCCAGCAGAAGTCCGACAGTTCAAGAGACCCAGTACTTC. It encodes CASRSPTVQETQYF.

This chain uses TRBV3-1 (or the pseudogene TRBV3-2) with TRBJ1-5, with D perhaps matching TRBD1 (5 bases). The germline gives CDR1 LGHDT, CDR2 YNNKEL (reference sequence). This CDR3 is 13 amino acids long. V was shortened by 4 bases and J by 6 bases, with 10 bases between the two germline ends. For the CDR3, the DNA is TGTGCCAGCAGCCCTCAGGGTCCTCAGCCCCAGCATTTT. It translates to CASSPQGPQPQHF.

The gene calls are TRBV24-1 and TRBJ2-2; 7 bases match TRBD1. CDR1 is KGHDR, CDR2 SFDVKD, per germline. The CDR3 is 12 amino acids. V lost 7 bases to trimming and J lost 7 bases; unmatched junction nucleotides: 2. CDR3 nucleotide sequence: TGTGCCACCAGAGACAGGGTCGGGGAGCTGTTTTTT. It yields the protein CATRDRVGELFF.

The chain recombines TRBV20-1 with TRBJ1-1; perhaps TRBD1 as D (6 bases). Trimming removed 3 bases from V and 5 bases from J, with 13 bases in between. Germline V CDR1 and CDR2: DFQATT, SNEGSKA (reference sequence). The CDR3 length is 13 residues. The CDR3 region is CSASTGYSTEAFF. DNA for the CDR3: TGCAGTGCTAGTACAGGGTATTCAACTGAAGCTTTCTTT.

As for this clone: One junction end does not reproduce the germline sequence, and a read error may be involved. The rearrangement links TRBV7-7 to TRBJ2-5, with a possible D match to TRBD1 (5 bases). This CDR3 spans 16 amino acids. Germline V CDR1 and CDR2: SSHAT, FNYEAQ (reference sequence). CDR3 sequence: CASSLPLGQGQETQYF. In DNA form, the CDR3 reads TGTGCTAGCAGCTTACCTCTCGGGCAGGGCCAAGAGACCCAGTACTTC. Together with reference TRBV7-7 and TRBJ2-5, the CDR3 gives the full variable domain: GAGVSQSPRYKVTKRGQDVTLRCDPISSHATLYWYQQALGQGPEFLTYFNYEAQPDKSGLPSDRFSAERPEGSISTLTIQRTEQRDSAMYRCASSLPLGQGQETQYFGPGTRLLVL.

The chain uses TRBV11-2 and TRBJ1-4; D is unresolved. Trimming shortened V by 0 bases and J by 3 bases, and 8 bases separated the two germline ends. This CDR3 is built from 15 residues. Germline assignment: CDR1 SGHAT and CDR2 FQNNGV. The CDR3 region has the DNA TGTGCCAGCAGCTTAGAGGGCATGGCTAATGAAAAACTGTTTTTT. It codes for CASSLEGMANEKLFF.

This rearrangement joins TRBV10-3 to TRBJ1-2; no definite D call. CDR3 size: 13 residues. The ends were cut back, 0 bases at V and 8 bases at J, with 10 bases in the middle. From germline, CDR1 is ENHRY and CDR2 SYGVKD. CDR3 nucleotide sequence: TGTGCCATCAGTGAGTCGGGGTGGAGGGGCTACACCTTC. Its protein product is CAISESGWRGYTF.